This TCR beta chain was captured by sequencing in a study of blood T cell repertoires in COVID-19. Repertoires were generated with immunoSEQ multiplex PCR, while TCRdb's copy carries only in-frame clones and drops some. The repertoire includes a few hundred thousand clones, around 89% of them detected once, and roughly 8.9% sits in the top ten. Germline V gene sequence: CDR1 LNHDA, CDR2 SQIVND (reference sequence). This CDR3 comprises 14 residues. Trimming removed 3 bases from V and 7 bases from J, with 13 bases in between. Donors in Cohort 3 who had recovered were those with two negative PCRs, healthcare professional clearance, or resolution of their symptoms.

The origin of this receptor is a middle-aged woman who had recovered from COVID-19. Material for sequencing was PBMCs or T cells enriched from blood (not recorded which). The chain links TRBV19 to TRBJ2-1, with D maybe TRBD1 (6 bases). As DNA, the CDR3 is TGTGCCAGTAGTATTGAGGTCCAGGGGAATGAGCAGTTCTTC. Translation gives CASSIEVQGNEQFF.